What follows describes a single TCR beta chain. Its specific antigen is unknown. No base qualities exist here, and no much larger clone lies one base off it. The method was the immunoSEQ multiplex PCR assay. The source is immuneACCESS, and TCRdb retained only in-frame sequences with V and J called. Part of the clones is not carried over; for the studies checked, unresolved V genes explain less than half of this, and the remainder is unexplained. This sample holds 35,000 to 45,000 clones; approximately 91% were observed only once. Together, the top ten hold 0.5% of the sample. The sample belongs to a study of T cell changes during pregnancy in multiple sclerosis (dated by TCRdb to between 2018 and 2021). Describing the broader study: In women with multiple sclerosis, the researchers looked at how the T cell repertoire shifted as pregnancy progressed.

A distance of 17 bases separates the germline ends of V and J, which lose 5 bases and 7 bases respectively. The CDR3 measures 15 amino acids from cysteine to phenylalanine. Just CDR3 DNA is preserved here, 45 bases in frame from base 1. CDR1 and CDR2 are read off the germline V gene (reference sequence) as MNHNY and SVGAGI. The material was CD4+ T cells from peripheral blood mononuclear cells, obtained in the second trimester of pregnancy. The origin of this receptor is a female donor in good health, enrolled as a control in a pregnancy study. Recombination joined TRBV6-6 with TRBJ1-4, with TRBD1 perhaps the D gene, on 6 matching bases. Here the CDR3 is given as CASSDGGREGEKLFF. The DNA reads as follows: TGTGCCAGCAGTGACGGGGGGCGAGAGGGTGAAAAACTGTTTTTT.